The 21 T cell receptor beta chains given below trace back to one sample, sequenced in a study of cytomegalovirus exposure and HLA in healthy donors. PCR employed 60 Vbeta and 13 Jbeta primers. The data were produced by immunoSEQ multiplex PCR, yet TCRdb's version contains in-frame clones alone and is incomplete. The sample carries 100,000 or so clones, more than 75% recorded once. The sample consisted of PBMCs. The origin of the receptors is a man aged 30 to 45 in good health and CMV-seropositive.

The rearrangement links TRBV15 to TRBJ1-5, with no clear D. Trimming took 5 bases from V and 7 from J, leaving 21 bases between them. Germline assignment: CDR1 LNHNV and CDR2 YYDKDF (reference sequence). The CDR3 has 16 residues. The DNA of the CDR3 is TGTGCCACCAGCGACTCCCAAGGGAGGGCTCGGCAGCCCCAGCATTTT. Translation: CATSDSQGRARQPQHF.

The sample holds a few counts of this clone. The rearrangement uses TRBV5-1 and TRBJ1-4, with 7 nucleotides matching TRBD1. Trimming cost V 4 bases and J 8 bases; bases outside gene matches: 8. Germline loops: CDR1 SGHRS, CDR2 YFSETQ. CDR3 length: 14 residues. The CDR3 DNA follows: TGCGCCAGCAGCGCGACAGGGCTCGAGGAAAAACTGTTTTTT. Protein sequence: CASSATGLEEKLFF.

This clone was recorded only once. This rearrangement joins TRBV29-1 to TRBJ1-5, with D possibly being TRBD1 (5 bases). This CDR3 has 13 residues. CDR1 SQVTM and CDR2 ANQGSEA come from the germline V gene. V lost 6 bases, J lost 3 bases, and 12 bases lay in between. CDR3 amino acids: CSVIQGNNQPQHF. As DNA, the CDR3 is TGCAGCGTAATCCAGGGAAACAATCAGCCCCAGCATTTT.

The V and J genes are TRBV5-1 and TRBJ1-1, with a tentative D call TRBD1 (6 bases). Looked up from germline, CDR1 is SGHRS and CDR2 is YFSETQ. V was cut by 2 bases and J by 5 bases, with 13 bases left in between. The CDR3 is 14 residues long. CDR3 coding DNA: TGCGCCAGCAGCTTCGGCCAGGGGCTAACTGAAGCTTTCTTT. This sequence encodes CASSFGQGLTEAFF. The variable domain in full, completed from reference TRBV5-1 and TRBJ1-1, reads KAGVTQTPRYLIKTRGQQVTLSCSPISGHRSVSWYQQTPGQGLQFLFEYFSETQRNKGNFPGRFSGRQFSNSRSEMNVSTLELGDSALYLCASSFGQGLTEAFFGQGTRLTVV.

This clone was observed once. The chain links TRBV7-9 to TRBJ1-1; TRBD1 agrees at 7 bases. Per germline, CDR1 SEHNR and CDR2 FQNEAQ (reference sequence). The CDR3 extends over 14 amino acids. Trimming took 5 bases from V and 4 from J; bases not matched to a gene: 7. The CDR3 DNA is TGTGCCAGCAGCCTGGGGGCAGGGGGCACTGAAGCTTTCTTT. Translated: CASSLGAGGTEAFF.

The genes are TRBV19 and TRBJ2-1; the D gene is possibly TRBD2 (5 bases). Germline values: CDR1 LNHDA, CDR2 SQIVND (reference sequence). Deletions cut 2 bases from V and 7 bases from J, with 15 bases between. The CDR3 runs 15 residues. The DNA of the CDR3 is TGTGCCAGTAGTATACTAGCCACACTTCGAAATGAGCAGTTCTTC. It codes for CASSILATLRNEQFF. The variable domain in full, with the rest retrieved from reference TRBV19 and TRBJ2-1, is DGGITQSPKYLFRKEGQNVTLSCEQNLNHDAMYWYRQDPGQGLRLIYYSQIVNDFQKGDIAEGYSVSREKKESFPLTVTSAQKNPTAFYLCASSILATLRNEQFFGPGTRLTVL.

CDR3: CASSKSGSDDYYNEQFF. The CDR3 DNA reads TGTGCCAGCAGCAAGAGCGGGAGTGACGACTACTACAATGAGCAGTTCTTC. This sequence joins TRBV7-6 and TRBJ2-1, with TRBD2 matching over 8 bases. Germline lookup yields CDR1 SGHVS and CDR2 FNYEAQ. The trim removed 5 bases at V and 3 bases at J, leaving 12 bases unmatched. The CDR3 extends over 17 amino acids.

The chain combines TRBV4-3 with TRBJ2-7; D ambiguous. This CDR3 region has 14 residues. CDR1 and CDR2 from the germline V gene are LGHNA and YSLEER. Trimming left V 0 bases short and J 5 bases short, with 11 bases between. The CDR3 nucleotides are TGCGCCAGCAGCCAAGATCTCTACAGTAACGAGCAGTACTTC. This codes for CASSQDLYSNEQYF.

The chain is built from TRBV28 and TRBJ2-7; TRBD2 is a possible D gene (7 bases). The length of the CDR3 is 13 residues. With 0 bases removed from V and 6 bases from J, the gap between germline ends came to 9 bases. Germline V gene sequence: CDR1 MDHEN, CDR2 SYDVKM. CDR3 sequence (DNA): TGTGCCAGCAGTTTATGGCGGGGGCGCGAGCAGTACTTC. Translating gives CASSLWRGREQYF.

V gene TRBV28 combines with J gene TRBJ1-5; 7 bases line up with TRBD1. Trimming took 6 bases from V and 3 from J; bases not matched to a gene: 5. Looked up from germline, CDR1 is MDHEN and CDR2 is SYDVKM. CDR3 length: 14 amino acids. In nucleotides, the CDR3 is TGTGCCAGCAGCATTGGACAGGTCAATCAGCCCCAGCATTTT. Its protein product is CASSIGQVNQPQHF.

The gene calls are TRBV2 and TRBJ1-1; 10 nucleotides match TRBD1. The germline CDR1 and CDR2 sequences are SNHLY and FYNNEI. Trimming took 4 bases from V and 0 from J; bases not matched to a gene: 8. The CDR3 spans 17 residues. As DNA, the CDR3 is TGTGCCAGCAGTGGAGACAGGGGGCGGCCTTTGAACACTGAAGCTTTCTTT. Protein sequence: CASSGDRGRPLNTEAFF. The full variable domain, rest sourced from reference TRBV2 and TRBJ1-1, is EPEVTQTPSHQVTQMGQEVILRCVPISNHLYFYWYRQILGQKVEFLVSFYNNEISEKSEIFDDQFSVERPDGSNFTLKIRSTKLEDSAMYFCASSGDRGRPLNTEAFFGQGTRLTVV.

Here the CDR3 DNA reads TGTGCCAGCGTTGACAGGGGAGAGACCCAGTACTTC. Translated, it gives CASVDRGETQYF. The chain joins TRBV2 to TRBJ2-5, with 8 bases lining up with TRBD1. Germline CDR1 reads SNHLY; CDR2 reads FYNNEI. The CDR3 is made up of 12 amino acids. With V trimmed by 8 bases and J by 4 bases, 3 bases remained unmatched. The full variable domain, rest sourced from reference TRBV2 and TRBJ2-5, is EPEVTQTPSHQVTQMGQEVILRCVPISNHLYFYWYRQILGQKVEFLVSFYNNEISEKSEIFDDQFSVERPDGSNFTLKIRSTKLEDSAMYFCASVDRGETQYFGPGTRLLVL.

This clone was counted a single time. V usage is TRBV14 and J usage is TRBJ1-2; perhaps TRBD1 as D (6 bases). CDR1 and CDR2 from the germline V gene are SGHDN and FVKESK. The CDR3 has 14 amino acids. The V end was cut by 8 bases, the J end by 3 bases, with 16 bases between. As DNA, the CDR3 is TGTGCCAGCTCCGCTAGGGGGGGCGACTATGGCTACACCTTC. Its protein is CASSARGGDYGYTF.

The gene calls are TRBV29-1 and TRBJ2-1; 8 nucleotides match TRBD2. Trimming took 2 bases from V and 4 from J; bases not matched to a gene: 10. Germline-derived CDR1 and CDR2 are SQVTM and ANQGSEA. The CDR3 consists of 16 residues. CDR3 in DNA: TGCAGCGTTGAATCGGCTCGGGGGGGCGATTACAATGAGCAGTTCTTC. It encodes CSVESARGGDYNEQFF.

This chain connects TRBV19 to TRBJ2-5, with D perhaps TRBD2 (7 bases). Germline assignment: CDR1 LNHDA and CDR2 SQIVND (reference sequence). The CDR3 extends over 15 amino acids. Trimming took off 5 bases at V and 0 bases at J, with 13 bases between the two ends. The CDR3, as DNA: TGTGCCAGTAGTGGGGGGGCCACGTACCAAGAGACCCAGTACTTC. This gives the protein CASSGGATYQETQYF.

The rearrangement links TRBV11-1 to TRBJ2-1; D not certain. Trimming pared 0 bases from V and 2 bases from J, leaving 8 bases between. The CDR3 consists of 15 residues. Germline V gene sequence: CDR1 SGHAT, CDR2 FQDESV (reference sequence). CDR3 DNA sequence: TGTGCCAGCAGCTTAGCGCAAACGGCCTACAATGAGCAGTTCTTC. This encodes CASSLAQTAYNEQFF.

V usage is TRBV15 and J usage is TRBJ2-7; unclear D gene. The CDR3 covers 13 residues. V dropped 5 bases and J dropped 1 base, with 9 bases sitting between them. Germline loops: CDR1 LNHNV, CDR2 YYDKDF (reference sequence). In DNA form, the CDR3 reads TGTGCCACCAGCCGAGCCTTATCCTACGAGCAGTACTTC. Translation gives CATSRALSYEQYF.

The chain joins TRBV27 to TRBJ1-5, with D uncertain. CDR3 length equals 14 residues. Looked up from germline, CDR1 is MNHEY and CDR2 is SMNVEV (reference sequence). V was trimmed by 4 bases and J by 4 bases, leaving 11 bases between them. CDR3 loop: CASSYGGGNQPQHF. The CDR3 bases are TGTGCCAGCAGTTACGGTGGCGGAAATCAGCCCCAGCATTTT.

This rearrangement joins TRBV7-2 to TRBJ2-1; unclear D gene. The CDR3 is 15 amino acids. V lost 4 bases and J 0 bases, leaving 10 bases between the germline ends. CDR1 is SGHTA, CDR2 FQGNSA, per germline. CDR3 sequence reads: CASSSKHSSYNEQFF. DNA for the CDR3: TGTGCCAGCAGCTCGAAACACAGCTCCTACAATGAGCAGTTCTTC.

This chain connects TRBV27 to TRBJ2-7; 10 nucleotides match TRBD2. The germline V gene has CDR1 MNHEY and CDR2 SMNVEV (reference sequence). With V trimmed by 2 bases and J by 7 bases, 5 bases remained unmatched. The length of the CDR3 is 14 residues. CDR3 loop: CASSLGLAANEQYF. The DNA of the CDR3 is TGTGCCAGCAGTTTAGGACTAGCGGCAAATGAGCAGTACTTC.

The CDR3: CSVGLSYEQYF. Here the CDR3 DNA reads TGCAGTGTTGGGCTGTCCTACGAGCAGTACTTC. The chain uses TRBV20-1 and TRBJ2-7; no reliable D call. This CDR3 has 11 amino acids. With 7 bases removed from V and 1 base from J, the gap between germline ends came to 8 bases. In germline, CDR1 is DFQATT, CDR2 SNEGSKA (reference sequence).